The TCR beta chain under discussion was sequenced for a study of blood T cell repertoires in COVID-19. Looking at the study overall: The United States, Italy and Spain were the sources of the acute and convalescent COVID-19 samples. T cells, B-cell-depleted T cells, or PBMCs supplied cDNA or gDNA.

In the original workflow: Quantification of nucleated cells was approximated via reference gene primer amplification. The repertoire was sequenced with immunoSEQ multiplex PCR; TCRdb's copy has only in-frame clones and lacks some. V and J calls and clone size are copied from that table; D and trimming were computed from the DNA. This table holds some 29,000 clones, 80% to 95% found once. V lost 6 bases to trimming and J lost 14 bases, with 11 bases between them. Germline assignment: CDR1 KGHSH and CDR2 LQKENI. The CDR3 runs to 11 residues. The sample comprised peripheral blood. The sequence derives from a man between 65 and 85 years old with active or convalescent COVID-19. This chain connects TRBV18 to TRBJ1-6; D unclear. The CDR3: CASSAPGALHF. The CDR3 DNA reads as TGTGCCAGCTCCGCCCCCGGAGCCCTCCACTTT.